Shown below are 19 T cell receptor beta chains from a single sample sequenced in a study of CD8+CD57+ T cells in acquired aplastic anemia. Previously, flow cytometry had revealed CD8+CD57+ cell expansion in the patients chosen for sequencing. For CDR3 and TCR beta VDJ profiling, genomic DNA was the template used. MiXCR, run by TCRdb on the reads, gives a single entry per CDR3 protein. The sample records around 130,000 distinct CDR3 sequences, 50% to 60% being singletons. Source material: sorted CD4+, CD8+, or CD8+CD57+ T cells (not recorded which) from PBMCs. Every receptor here comes from a human donor with aplastic anemia.

This clonotype was observed a handful of times. The chain couples TRBV7-3 to TRBJ2-7, with D possibly called TRBD1 or TRBD2 (5 bases each). Germline V gene lookup returns CDR1 SGHTA and CDR2 FQGTGA. V lost 4 bases and J 5 bases, leaving 18 bases between the germline ends. The CDR3 runs to 15 residues. The CDR3 coding sequence is TGTGCCAGCAGCTCCCTGGGAGACAGCTTACACGAGCAGTACTTC. This translates into CASSSLGDSLHEQYF.

This chain connects TRBV15 to TRBJ2-1, with 11 bases matching TRBD2. CDR1 and CDR2 (germline): LNHNV, YYDKDF (reference sequence). The length of the CDR3 is 16 residues. With 3 bases clipped from V and 7 bases from J, the junction kept 8 bases outside the gene matches. The CDR3 protein is CATSSFMTSGMNEQFF. The CDR3 DNA is TGTGCCACCAGCAGTTTCATGACTAGCGGGATGAATGAGCAGTTCTTC.

The sample holds a few counts of this clonotype. DNA of the CDR3: TGTGCCACCAGCAGAGCGACGGGGCTAAGGAACGAGCAGTACTTC. Encoded protein: CATSRATGLRNEQYF. The chain is built from TRBV15 and TRBJ2-7; D may match TRBD1 or TRBD2 (5 bases each). V was cut by 1 base and J by 5 bases, with 15 bases left in between. This CDR3 is 15 amino acids long. Germline assignment: CDR1 LNHNV and CDR2 YYDKDF (reference sequence).

The CDR3 here is CASSLRYGGIGQGLYEQYF. For the CDR3, the DNA is TGTGCCAGCAGCTTGAGGTACGGAGGGATAGGACAGGGCCTCTACGAGCAGTACTTC. The rearrangement uses TRBV5-4 and TRBJ2-7, with 8 bases fitting TRBD1. CDR3 length equals 19 residues. The V segment lost 1 base and the J segment 3 bases; nucleotides outside the gene matches: 18. Per the germline V gene, CDR1 is SGHNT and CDR2 is YYREEE (reference sequence).

This CDR3 reads CAISGGLAGGNYNEQFF. CDR3 nucleotide sequence: TGTGCCATCAGTGGGGGACTAGCGGGAGGTAACTACAATGAGCAGTTCTTC. This chain links TRBV10-3 with TRBJ2-1; 15 nucleotides line up with TRBD2. Trimming cost V 4 bases and J 3 bases; bases outside gene matches: 4. The CDR3 covers 17 residues. Germline lookup yields CDR1 ENHRY and CDR2 SYGVKD.

V gene TRBV20-1 combines with J gene TRBJ2-7; 9 nucleotides align to TRBD2. CDR1 is DFQATT and CDR2 is SNEGSKA in the germline V gene (reference sequence). V was clipped by 1 base and J by 1 base; unmatched bases: 5. This CDR3 has 15 residues. The CDR3 reads CSARVERGVSYEQYF. CDR3 bases: TGCAGTGCTAGAGTGGAGCGGGGGGTATCCTACGAGCAGTACTTC.

This clonotype was seen once. The chain combines TRBV29-1 with TRBJ2-2, with 8 bases matching TRBD1. Trimming removed 1 base from V and 6 bases from J; junction bases left unmatched: 1. The V gene's germline CDR1 is SQVTM and CDR2 ANQGSEA. The CDR3 consists of 13 residues. The CDR3 here is CSVEGQGSGELFF. The CDR3 region has the DNA TGCAGCGTTGAAGGACAGGGGTCCGGGGAGCTGTTTTTT.

This chain links TRBV25-1 with TRBJ2-5; D call uncertain. Germline loops: CDR1 MGHDK, CDR2 SYGVNS. The CDR3 contains 12 residues. Trimming pared 7 bases from V and 2 bases from J, leaving 8 bases between. The CDR3 here is CASNGYQETQYF. The CDR3 DNA follows: TGTGCCAGCAACGGGTATCAAGAGACCCAGTACTTC.

This clonotype was recorded a few times. The genes are TRBV6-5 and TRBJ2-3, with 9 bases that match TRBD1. J gave up 3 bases and V 4 bases, and 2 bases lay outside the gene matches. CDR1 and CDR2 (germline): MNHEY, SVGAGI. The CDR3 spans 14 residues. The CDR3 is CASSSGQGTDTQYF. The CDR3 DNA follows: TGTGCCAGCAGTTCGGGACAGGGAACAGATACGCAGTATTTT.

This clonotype was found many times. The chain employs TRBV9 and TRBJ2-2; no definite D call. This CDR3 spans 12 amino acids. Germline CDR1 SGDLS, CDR2 YYNGEE. Deletions cut 0 bases from V and 7 bases from J, with 4 bases between. In DNA, the CDR3 is TGTGCCAGCAGCGTAGGGAACGGGGAGCTGTTTTTT. Amino acids: CASSVGNGELFF.

In its sample, this clonotype was seen many times. The gene calls are TRBV29-1 and TRBJ2-7; tentatively, D is TRBD1 (5 bases). CDR3 length: 14 amino acids. Germline V gene data show CDR1 as SQVTM and CDR2 as ANQGSEA. Trimming removed 0 bases at V and 0 bases at J, with 9 bases between. CDR3 sequence (DNA): TGCAGCGTTGAAGATACACAGGCCTCCTACGAGCAGTACTTC. This codes for CSVEDTQASYEQYF.

This clonotype was counted ten times or more. The chain couples TRBV7-6 to TRBJ2-7; TRBD1 agrees at 9 bases. The CDR3 length is 15 residues. Losses at the gene ends were 5 bases for V and 4 bases for J; bases not matched to a gene: 9. Germline-derived CDR1 and CDR2 are SGHVS and FNYEAQ. The chain's CDR3 is CASSEGGQGIYEQYF. The DNA for the CDR3 is TGTGCCAGCAGCGAGGGCGGACAGGGGATATACGAGCAGTACTTC.

This clonotype has at least ten counts. This chain links TRBV6-4 with TRBJ2-5; TRBD1 or TRBD2 may be the D gene (6 bases each). There are 14 residues in the CDR3. V lost 1 base to trimming and J lost 4 bases, with 10 bases between them. From germline, CDR1 is MRHNA and CDR2 SNTAGT. The CDR3 reads CASSDWGAGETQYF. The CDR3 DNA reads TGTGCCAGCAGTGACTGGGGGGCGGGAGAGACCCAGTACTTC.

This clonotype was seen many times. V usage is TRBV12-3 or TRBV12-4 and J usage is TRBJ2-5; TRBD2 might be the D (5 bases). This CDR3 is 14 amino acids long. V was pared by 3 bases and J by 5 bases, with 13 bases between. CDR3 region: CASSFSVGGETQYF. The DNA for the CDR3 is TGTGCCAGCAGTTTTTCTGTGGGCGGGGAGACCCAGTACTTC.

The rearrangement joins TRBV7-3 to TRBJ2-2; D call uncertain. The CDR3 runs to 12 residues. Germline V gives CDR1 SGHTA, CDR2 FQGTGA. The V gene lost 5 bases and the J gene lost 10 bases, with 11 bases spanning the gap. The CDR3 loop reads CASSPQRQELFF. DNA of the CDR3: TGTGCCAGCAGCCCCCAACGCCAGGAGCTGTTTTTT.

This chain connects TRBV6-1 to TRBJ1-2, with D unresolved. CDR1 is MNHNS and CDR2 is SASEGT in the germline V gene. V was clipped by 4 bases and J by 3 bases, with 9 bases between them. The CDR3 totals 13 residues. The CDR3: CASSVPWDYGYTF. CDR3 DNA sequence: TGTGCCAGCAGTGTCCCATGGGACTATGGCTACACCTTC.

This CDR3 reads CAISESSLVNEQYF. The CDR3, as DNA: TGTGCCATCAGTGAGTCGTCGCTAGTGAATGAGCAGTATTTT. The rearrangement uses TRBV10-3 and TRBJ2-3, with D unresolved. The germline V and J ends were trimmed by 0 bases and 11 bases, with 15 bases remaining between them. From germline, CDR1 is ENHRY and CDR2 SYGVKD. There are 14 residues in the CDR3.

The chain recombines TRBV7-8 with TRBJ1-6; TRBD1 aligns across 9 bases. The germline CDR1 and CDR2 sequences are SGHVS and FQNEAQ. The CDR3 extends over 14 amino acids. The V and J ends lost 7 bases and 6 bases, in that order; junction bases with no gene match: 4. In DNA, the CDR3 is TGTGCCAGCAACAGGGACAGGGTTAATTCACCCCTCCACTTT. Its protein is CASNRDRVNSPLHF.

J is TRBJ2-1 and V is TRBV5-8; 8 bases are a match to TRBD2. V gave up 5 bases and J gave up 4 bases; unmatched junction bases: 5. The CDR3 loop spans 14 amino acids. Germline V gene data show CDR1 as SGHTS and CDR2 as YDEGEE. The CDR3 sequence is CASRVAGSYNEQFF. The CDR3 DNA follows: TGTGCCAGCAGAGTAGCGGGATCATACAATGAGCAGTTCTTC. Variable domain in full (rest from reference TRBV5-8 and TRBJ2-1): EAGVTQSPTHLIKTRGQQATLRCSPISGHTSVYWYQQALGLGLQFLLWYDEGEERNRGNFPPRFSGRQFPNYSSELNVNALELEDSALYLCASRVAGSYNEQFFGPGTRLTVL.